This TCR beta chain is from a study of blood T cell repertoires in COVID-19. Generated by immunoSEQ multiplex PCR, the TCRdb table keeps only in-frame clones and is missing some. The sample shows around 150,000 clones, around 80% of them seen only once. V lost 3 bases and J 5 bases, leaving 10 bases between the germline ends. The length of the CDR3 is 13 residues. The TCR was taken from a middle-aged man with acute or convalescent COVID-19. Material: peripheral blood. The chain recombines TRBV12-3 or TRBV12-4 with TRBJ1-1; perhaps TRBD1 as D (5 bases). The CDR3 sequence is CASSFWKGTEAFF. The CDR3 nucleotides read TGTGCCAGCAGTTTCTGGAAGGGGACTGAAGCTTTCTTT.